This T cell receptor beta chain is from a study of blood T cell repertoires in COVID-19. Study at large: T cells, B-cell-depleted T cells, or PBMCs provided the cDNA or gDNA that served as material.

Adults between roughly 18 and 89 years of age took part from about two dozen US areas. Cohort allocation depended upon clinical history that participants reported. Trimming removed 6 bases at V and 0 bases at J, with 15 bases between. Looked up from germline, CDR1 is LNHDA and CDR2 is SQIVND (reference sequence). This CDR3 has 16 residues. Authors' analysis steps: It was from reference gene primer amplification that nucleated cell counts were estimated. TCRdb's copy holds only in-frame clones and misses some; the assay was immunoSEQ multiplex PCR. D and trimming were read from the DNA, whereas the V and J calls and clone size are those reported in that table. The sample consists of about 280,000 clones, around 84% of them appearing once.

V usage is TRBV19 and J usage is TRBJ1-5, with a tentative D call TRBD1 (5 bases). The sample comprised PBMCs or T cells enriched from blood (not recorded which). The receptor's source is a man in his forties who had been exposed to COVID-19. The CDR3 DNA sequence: TGTGCCAGTAGCTCGACAGTAAGCTATAGCAATCAGCCCCAGCATTTT. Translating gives CASSSTVSYSNQPQHF.